Given below is one T cell receptor (beta chain) in context. Antigen: not known. The CDR3 has 13 residues. V was clipped by 1 base and J by 14 bases; unmatched bases: 8. The germline V gene encodes CDR1 SGHNT and CDR2 YENEEA. The sample is drawn from a study of blood T cells in healthy people across ages. Study outcomes and limitations: Diversity estimates drawn from one million T cells were deemed underestimates. Because donor CMV status was unknown, expanded clonotype changes were possibly confounded.

Sample donors were healthy Caucasian individuals that came from Russia, aged roughly 6 to 100. Samples each yielded at least 6 micrograms of total RNA. Combining a sample-barcoded 5' primer with a J-beta primer mix, a second PCR ran for about 6 to 11 cycles. TCRdb re-called the 5' RACE reads with MiXCR, one entry per CDR3 protein. The table includes about 1.8 million distinct CDR3 sequences, less than 50% detected once. Material for sequencing was blood. The chain links TRBV11-3 to TRBJ2-1; 7 bases map to TRBD2. The source of this sequence is a woman between 40 and 50 years old in good health. The CDR3 sequence is CASSLGGGGMEFF. The DNA of the CDR3 is TGTGCCAGCAGCTTAGGGGGGGGAGGTATGGAGTTCTTC.